Following are 22 T cell receptor beta chains from one sample sequenced in a study of blood T cell repertoires in COVID-19. TCRdb's copy holds only in-frame clones and misses some; the assay was immunoSEQ multiplex PCR. The sample carries roughly 90,000 clones, 80% recorded once. The sequenced sample consisted of peripheral blood. Source of these receptors: a human donor in a cohort sampled during active COVID-19.

CDR3 loop: CSAGLAGGTDTQYF. CDR3 in DNA: TGCAGCGCTGGACTAGCGGGAGGGACAGATACGCAGTATTTT. The genes are TRBV29-1 and TRBJ2-3; TRBD2 agrees at 15 bases. V shed 7 bases and J 3 bases; nucleotides not matched to a gene: 2. The CDR3 is made up of 14 amino acids. The germline V gene encodes CDR1 SQVTM and CDR2 ANQGSEA.

The chain joins TRBV28 to TRBJ2-1; D perhaps matches TRBD1 (6 bases). The CDR3 spans 15 residues. V was trimmed by 2 bases and J by 8 bases, leaving 16 bases between them. From germline, CDR1 is MDHEN and CDR2 SYDVKM. The CDR3, as DNA: TGTGCCAGCAGTTTACCTTCCCAGGGGAAGGATGAGCAGTTCTTC. Protein: CASSLPSQGKDEQFF.

The rearrangement joins TRBV5-4 to TRBJ1-2, with TRBD1 as a possible D gene (6 bases). CDR1 is SGHNT and CDR2 is YYREEE in the germline V gene (reference sequence). V lost 3 bases to trimming and J lost 7 bases, with 22 bases between them. The CDR3 spans 16 residues. The CDR3 DNA follows: TGTGCCAGCAGCTCTCCGGCCGCACGGGGGGCGAGTGGCTACACCTTC. Its protein is CASSSPAARGASGYTF.

The J gene is TRBJ2-1, the V gene TRBV6-6; 8 nucleotides line up with TRBD1. The CDR3 contains 15 residues. From germline, CDR1 is MNHNY and CDR2 SVGAGI (reference sequence). The ends lost 8 bases at V and 6 bases at J; junction bases unmatched: 12. As DNA, the CDR3 is TGTGCCAGCCGGCCTCGGGGGACAGGACCCAATGAGCAGTTCTTC. Amino acid sequence: CASRPRGTGPNEQFF.

V and J are TRBV2 and TRBJ1-1, with D possibly matching TRBD1 (5 bases). This CDR3 is 13 amino acids long. CDR1 is SNHLY and CDR2 is FYNNEI in the germline V gene. V was cut by 7 bases and J by 4 bases, with 13 bases left in between. The CDR3 DNA sequence: TGTGCCAGCACCCCGGACACCACCACTGAAGCTTTCTTT. Its protein is CASTPDTTTEAFF.

The V and J genes are TRBV12-3 or TRBV12-4 and TRBJ1-2; D remains ambiguous. The CDR3 has 12 residues. V was shortened by 6 bases and J by 6 bases, with 11 bases between the two germline ends. DNA of the CDR3: TGTGCCAGCAGAAGAGGAGGTGATGGCTACACCTTC. Amino acids: CASRRGGDGYTF.

The V and J genes are TRBV30 and TRBJ1-2, with D possibly matching TRBD1 (5 bases). The germline gives CDR1 GTSNPN, CDR2 SVGIG (reference sequence). V lost 4 bases, J lost 2 bases, and 14 bases lay in between. This CDR3 comprises 14 residues. The CDR3: CAWTPGLRNYGYTF. The CDR3 nucleotides are TGTGCCTGGACCCCGGGACTCCGGAACTATGGCTACACCTTC.

V is TRBV19 and J is TRBJ1-2, with a weak D call TRBD1 (6 bases). The CDR3 has 14 amino acids. Germline V gene lookup returns CDR1 LNHDA and CDR2 SQIVND (reference sequence). Trimming pared 2 bases from V and 8 bases from J, leaving 15 bases between. The CDR3 nucleotides read TGTGCCAGTAGTATACTGGGACATCGCGTGGGCTACACCTTC. It codes for CASSILGHRVGYTF.

This chain connects TRBV7-9 to TRBJ2-3, with 9 nucleotides matching TRBD2. With 4 bases clipped from V and 4 bases from J, the junction kept 9 bases outside the gene matches. This CDR3 has 16 residues. Germline V gene sequence: CDR1 SEHNR, CDR2 FQNEAQ (reference sequence). The CDR3 DNA reads TGTGCCAGCAGCTCGGCCGGACTAGCGCTTTCAGATACGCAGTATTTT. This translates into CASSSAGLALSDTQYF.

J is TRBJ2-4 and V is TRBV19; D is perhaps TRBD1 (6 bases). The ends were cut back, 7 bases at V and 1 base at J, with 14 bases in the middle. This CDR3 region has 15 residues. CDR1 and CDR2 (germline): LNHDA, SQIVND (reference sequence). CDR3 coding DNA: TGTGCCAGTATGGAACAGGGTAGGGCCAAAAACATTCAGTACTTC. Amino acid sequence: CASMEQGRAKNIQYF.

The V and J genes are TRBV5-1 and TRBJ2-7; D is unresolved. The CDR3 has 14 residues. V gave up 0 bases and J gave up 0 bases, with 7 bases separating them. CDR1 is SGHRS and CDR2 is YFSETQ in the germline V gene. CDR3 DNA sequence: TGCGCCAGCAGCTTGGGGCAGAACTCCTACGAGCAGTACTTC. Translated, it gives CASSLGQNSYEQYF. The whole variable domain, remainder taken from reference TRBV5-1 and TRBJ2-7, is KAGVTQTPRYLIKTRGQQVTLSCSPISGHRSVSWYQQTPGQGLQFLFEYFSETQRNKGNFPGRFSGRQFSNSRSEMNVSTLELGDSALYLCASSLGQNSYEQYFGPGTRLTVT.

This chain's CDR3 is CASSLGDSLTSSTNEKLFF. CDR3 coding DNA: TGTGCCAGCAGTTTAGGGGACAGTCTTACGTCCTCAACTAATGAAAAACTGTTTTTT. The chain combines TRBV28 with TRBJ1-4, with 7 bases aligning to TRBD1. The J segment lost 0 bases and the V segment lost 2 bases, leaving 12 bases of the junction unmatched. The CDR3 runs to 19 residues. Germline V gene lookup returns CDR1 MDHEN and CDR2 SYDVKM.

The chain links TRBV7-9 to TRBJ1-1; no clear D gene. V was pared by 7 bases and J by 0 bases, with 6 bases between. The CDR3 has 12 amino acids. Germline V gene lookup returns CDR1 SEHNR and CDR2 FQNEAQ (reference sequence). CDR3 sequence reads: CASNGVNTEAFF. The DNA for the CDR3 is TGTGCCAGCAACGGGGTGAACACTGAAGCTTTCTTT. Complete variable domain (other parts from reference TRBV7-9 and TRBJ1-1): DTGVSQNPRHKITKRGQNVTFRCDPISEHNRLYWYRQTLGQGPEFLTYFQNEAQLEKSRLLSDRFSAERPKGSFSTLEIQRTEQGDSAMYLCASNGVNTEAFFGQGTRLTVV.

The chain recombines TRBV10-3 with TRBJ1-6, with D tentatively TRBD1 (6 bases). Looked up from germline, CDR1 is ENHRY and CDR2 is SYGVKD. The CDR3 has 15 residues. Trimming cost V 0 bases and J 10 bases, with 13 bases left between them. The CDR3 spells CAISESQIGGSPLHF. DNA for the CDR3: TGTGCCATCAGTGAGTCGCAGATTGGGGGCTCACCCCTCCACTTT.

The chain uses TRBV5-1 and TRBJ1-6; possible D gene TRBD1, 6 bases. Trimming pared 4 bases from V and 9 bases from J, leaving 14 bases between. Looked up from germline, CDR1 is SGHRS and CDR2 is YFSETQ. This CDR3 spans 14 amino acids. The CDR3 DNA reads as TGCGCCAGCAGCGAGGACAGCCGTCCTTCACCCCTCCACTTT. This sequence encodes CASSEDSRPSPLHF.

The gene calls are TRBV24-1 and TRBJ1-2; D is unresolved. This CDR3 comprises 11 residues. Germline CDR1 and CDR2: KGHDR and SFDVKD. V gave up 5 bases and J gave up 8 bases, with 8 bases separating them. CDR3 residues: CATSGVGGYTF. As DNA, the CDR3 is TGTGCCACCAGTGGCGTCGGGGGCTACACCTTC.

The chain couples TRBV7-2 to TRBJ1-2; D gene uncertain. Trimming cost V 3 bases and J 4 bases, with 3 bases left between them. The V gene's germline CDR1 is SGHTA and CDR2 FQGNSA. This CDR3 is built from 11 residues. The CDR3 bases are TGTGCCAGCAGCTTCCTCTATGGCTACACCTTC. It codes for CASSFLYGYTF.

The sample holds a few counts of this clone. V usage is TRBV28 and J usage is TRBJ2-7; D possibly corresponds to TRBD2 (6 bases). Trimming shortened V by 3 bases and J by 0 bases, and 18 bases separated the two germline ends. The CDR3 consists of 17 residues. Germline lookup yields CDR1 MDHEN and CDR2 SYDVKM. In nucleotides, the CDR3 is TGTGCCAGCAGTTTCTCCCTAGCTGGGGGGTACTCCTACGAGCAGTACTTC. Translation: CASSFSLAGGYSYEQYF.

The chain combines TRBV19 with TRBJ1-4; D remains unclear. Germline CDR1 is LNHDA and CDR2 is SQIVND (reference sequence). The CDR3 is 14 amino acids. Between the trimmed V and J ends, which lost 4 bases and 3 bases, there was a span of 9 bases. The CDR3 is CASSRREANEKLFF. The CDR3 DNA reads as TGTGCCAGTAGTAGGAGGGAGGCTAATGAAAAACTGTTTTTT.

The V and J genes are TRBV12-3 or TRBV12-4 and TRBJ2-2, with 7 bases matching TRBD1. The CDR3 is made up of 13 amino acids. V was pared by 5 bases and J by 5 bases, with 2 bases of the junction left unmatched. Here the CDR3 DNA reads TGTGCCAGCAGTCTACAGGGGACCGGGGAGCTGTTTTTT. It is translated as CASSLQGTGELFF.

The V and J genes are TRBV7-2 and TRBJ2-1; 7 positions match TRBD2. Looked up from germline, CDR1 is SGHTA and CDR2 is FQGNSA. The CDR3 is 14 residues long. V lost 3 bases, J lost 4 bases, and 3 bases stayed unmatched. CDR3 sequence: CASSLGGGYNEQFF. Here the CDR3 DNA reads TGTGCCAGCAGCTTGGGGGGGGGATACAATGAGCAGTTCTTC.

The CDR3 is CASRRQGNTDTQYF. The CDR3, as DNA: TGTGCCAGCAGAAGACAGGGCAACACAGATACGCAGTATTTT. The rearrangement uses TRBV6-4 and TRBJ2-3, with 7 bases fitting TRBD1. Germline V lookup: CDR1 MRHNA, CDR2 SNTAGT. J gave up 2 bases and V 6 bases, and 5 bases lay outside the gene matches. The CDR3 covers 14 residues.